This T cell receptor beta chain was recorded in a study of shared clonotypes between healthy human individuals. Study context: Plates per donor: three CD4 naive, three CD4 memory, two CD8 naive, one CD8 memory.

Germline CDR1 reads MDHEN; CDR2 reads SYDVKM. Between the trimmed V and J ends, which lost 6 bases and 2 bases, there was a span of 17 bases. CDR3 length: 16 residues. The data were produced by immunoSEQ multiplex PCR, yet TCRdb's version contains in-frame clones alone and is incomplete. The table has about 380,000 clones, 90% to 98% seen once. The rearrangement joins TRBV28 to TRBJ1-5, with D possibly being TRBD1 (5 bases). The sequencing input was memory CD8+ T cells sorted from blood. Subset of the sample: CD45RO+ cells pooled with CCR7-negative TemRA cells. This clonotype originated in a man aged 25-45 years in good health. In DNA form, the CDR3 reads TGTGCCAGCAGCCGGACACGGGAGGGTGGCAATCAGCCCCAGCATTTT. Amino acid sequence: CASSRTREGGNQPQHF.